This T cell receptor beta chain is from a study of T cells in Graves' hyperthyroidism and ophthalmopathy. Fresh peripheral blood, approximately 10 ml, yielded the PBMCs. Germline CDR1 and CDR2: SGHVS and FQNEAQ. V lost 5 bases to trimming and J lost 4 bases, with 18 bases between them. The CDR3 spans 16 residues. In its sample, this clonotype was seen many times. Amplified regions were TCR beta CDR3 sequences from RNA transcripts. RT-PCR in the first round (using the HTBI primer set) targeted the TCR CDR3. Using its own MiXCR run on the multiplex PCR reads, TCRdb lists one record per CDR3 protein. Of approximately 690,000 distinct CDR3 sequences in the sample, more than 14% were seen once.

The source is a woman between 50 and 59 years old with Graves' ophthalmopathy. Sequenced material: blood. This chain uses TRBV7-8 with TRBJ1-5, with D possibly TRBD1 on 6 matching bases. CDR3: CASSSRQDNSNQPQHF. CDR3 nucleotides: TGTGCCAGCAGCAGCCGACAGGACAACTCGAATCAGCCCCAGCATTTT.